This T cell receptor (beta chain) appears in the sequencing data of a study of T-cell memory formation after mild COVID-19 (dated by TCRdb to about 2021). About the full investigation: TCR sequence clusters from the two donors were found to be largely donor specific. In two donors, T-cell clones that expanded and contracted after mild COVID-19 were followed by sequencing TCRalpha and TCRbeta repertoires longitudinally. The cohort comprised two young, previously healthy adult volunteers, one female and one male.

Instrument on record: Illumina NovaSeq 6000. TCRalpha and TCRbeta cDNA libraries were constructed by 5'RACE with constant-segment primers, with sample barcodes and unique molecular identifiers being introduced. Trizol reagent was used to extract RNA from every sample. Library amplification was performed in two PCR steps, and a second sample barcode and Illumina TruSeq adapters were introduced in the second step. Sequencing of libraries was performed on an Illumina NovaSeq with 2 x 150 bp paired-end reads. The authors' pipeline ran thus. Demultiplexing of reads and collapsing into UMI-guided consensus sequences were performed with migec v1.2.7. With mixcr v2.1.11, UMI consensuses were aligned to TRA and TRB V and J templates and assembled into clonotypes. Expanded or contracted clonotypes were those called significant by both edgeR and NoisET, with noise models trained on biological replicates. For edgeR calls, a false discovery rate-adjusted p below 0.01 and a log2 fold-change threshold of 1 were applied. As an exploratory analysis of dynamics, max-normalized trajectories of the 1000 most abundant clonotypes were examined by PCA with hierarchical clustering. The CD4 or CD8 phenotype of responding clones was assigned using the separately sequenced CD4+ and CD8+ repertoires. The public sequencing data were trimmed at Q25 with fastp and processed into clonotypes with MiXCR by TCRdb, which kept only in-frame beta chains. Every distinct CDR3 protein forms one entry, paired with its most common genes and DNA. TCRdb's processing, not the authors' own work, is the source of the V and J calls. The sample table shows more than 250,000 distinct CDR3 sequences, and around 15% are seen once. The ten most abundant clones make up 20% to 25% of the sample.

Points on this clonotype: The clone's antigen remains unknown. No much larger clone exists at a distance of one base, and base qualities are not known.

Points the paper makes about the study in general: The second-wave clones that peaked on day 37 were not confirmed to be SARS-CoV-2 specific. Contracting CD4+ clones were found mainly in CM and EM memory subsets, while CD8+ clones were enriched in EMRA. The detection of some responding clones in pre-infection memory suggests that pre-existing cross-reactive memory T cells joined the SARS-CoV-2 response. The study included only a couple of mild cases, and larger cohorts that include severe cases with pre-infection samples were judged to be necessary. Clones that contracted from day 15 to 85 showed balanced CD4/CD8 phenotypes, whereas a second wave of clones that expanded from day 15 to 37 leaned towards CD4+.

The germline V gene gives CDR1 as SGDLS and CDR2 as YYNGEE. Its CDR3 holds 14 amino acids, cysteine through phenylalanine. Of the read, only the CDR3 DNA is kept; its 42 bases are in frame from base 1. The germline ends are 8 bases apart after V is trimmed by 1 base and J by 1 base. Ficoll-Paque density gradient centrifugation was the method used to isolate PBMCs. Material: PBMCs or a T cell subset sorted from them (not recorded which). This sequence uses TRBV9 and TRBJ1-1; TRBD1 is a weak D gene call, 5 bases matching. The origin of this receptor is a man aged 18 to 30 who had mild COVID-19 (a few samples of this study predate the infection). The sample titles of this study are shuffled in the database, so cell type and time point are left out; the donor was told from shared clones. This receptor has the CDR3 CASSVFGGNTEAFF. The sequence in DNA is TGTGCCAGCAGCGTATTTGGGGGGAACACTGAAGCTTTCTTT.